The clone carrying this TCR beta chain was seen at least ten times. TCRdb analysed the PCR reads with MiXCR anew, one entry per CDR3 protein. The table has over 3,500 distinct CDR3 sequences, roughly 13% seen once. These data are taken from a study of tumor-infiltrating lymphocytes in oesophageal squamous cell carcinoma. V was pared by 5 bases and J by 5 bases, with 12 bases between. The CDR3 contains 13 residues. Germline V gene sequence: CDR1 MNHNS, CDR2 SASEGT. The receptor was derived from a male donor with esophageal squamous cell carcinoma. Sequencing used esophageal tumor tissue. The gene calls are TRBV6-1 and TRBJ2-5; perhaps D is TRBD1 or TRBD2 (5 bases each). CDR3 nucleotides: TGTGCCAGCAGTTGGGGACCCACCGAGACCCAGTACTTC. This codes for CASSWGPTETQYF.